In this sample, the clone carrying this T cell receptor (beta chain) turned up many times. Documented time point: before trial treatment. Administered to the donors were nivolumab, ipilimumab, aspirin, low-dose cyclophosphamide and low-dose radiotherapy. Tumors of eligible patients were advanced, solid and lacking tumor-infiltrating lymphocytes. The sample comes from a study of low-dose radiotherapy and immunotherapy resistance in tumors. Looked up from germline, CDR1 is SEHNR and CDR2 is FQNEAQ (reference sequence). V was pared by 5 bases and J by 6 bases, with 10 bases between. CDR3 length equals 12 residues. Alpha- and beta-chain coverage of first-strand cDNA came from TRAV- and TRBV-specific primers. TCRs were amplified for about 18 PCR cycles with a constant-region primer and V-primer adapter. TCRdb ran MiXCR on the reads and lists one entry per CDR3 protein. The table shows 64,000 or so distinct CDR3 sequences, with less than 30% occurring only once.

The sample here was PBMCs, taken before treatment. The receptor comes from a male donor with rectosigmoid adenocarcinoma. The rearrangement joins TRBV7-9 to TRBJ1-1; D possibly corresponds to TRBD1 (5 bases). The CDR3 bases are TGTGCCAGCAGCGCCGCAGGGTCTGAAGCTTTCTTT. This translates into CASSAAGSEAFF.